These 7 T cell receptor beta chains were sequenced from one sample in a study of Graves' ophthalmopathy and Graves' hyperthyroidism (dated by TCRdb to 2017 to 2018). TCRdb lists the instrument as Illumina HiSeq 2000. For repertoire sequencing, the TCR beta CDR3 regions were amplified from RNA transcripts. A first-round RT-PCR used HTBI primers with the Qiagen OneStep RT-PCR kit, followed by a second-round multiplex PCR, size selection and purification. TCRdb reprocessed the public reads (quality trimming at Q25 with fastp, clone calling with MiXCR) and kept in-frame beta chains. Each CDR3 protein gets just one entry, which takes the most common genes and DNA from the rows behind it. Across this sample there are about 700,000 distinct CDR3 sequences, with roughly two fifths seen only once. The ten largest account for around 40% of the sample. The sequenced sample was peripheral blood. These receptors were collected from an adult man with Graves' ophthalmopathy.

The chain carries TRBV15 and TRBJ2-5; 8 nucleotides line up with TRBD2. V was clipped by 8 bases and J by 5 bases; unmatched bases: 7. Germline V gene data show CDR1 as LNHNV and CDR2 as YYDKDF (reference sequence). This CDR3 contains 13 residues. The CDR3, as DNA: TGTGCCACCGGCGGGACTAGTGGTGAGACCCAGTACTTC. As protein: CATGGTSGETQYF.

This clonotype appeared many times. The chain has TRBV20-1 and TRBJ1-1, with 7 bases identical to TRBD1. Germline V CDR1 and CDR2: DFQATT, SNEGSKA (reference sequence). This CDR3 spans 13 amino acids. V lost 4 bases and J lost 4; bases outside the gene matches: 6. This CDR3 is CSATIDRATEAFF. The CDR3 region has the DNA TGCAGTGCTACTATAGACAGGGCCACTGAAGCTTTCTTT.

This clonotype was observed a handful of times. This chain uses TRBV7-9 with TRBJ1-3; D remains ambiguous. The V end was cut by 10 bases, the J end by 1 base, with 11 bases between. This CDR3 comprises 13 residues. The germline CDR1 and CDR2 sequences are SEHNR and FQNEAQ (reference sequence). The CDR3 here is CATKVGSGNTIYF. CDR3 nucleotide sequence: TGTGCCACAAAAGTGGGATCTGGAAACACCATATATTTT.

At least ten counts were recorded for this clonotype. This sequence joins TRBV7-6 and TRBJ1-2; D not certain. CDR1 is SGHVS, CDR2 FNYEAQ, per germline. V shed 2 bases and J shed 3 bases, with 7 bases lying between them. The CDR3 runs to 13 residues. CDR3 in amino acids: CASSLNRDYGYTF. CDR3 DNA: TGTGCCAGCAGCTTAAACAGAGACTATGGCTACACCTTC.

The chain combines TRBV7-2 with TRBJ2-3, with 7 bases lining up with TRBD1. CDR3 length: 13 amino acids. Germline CDR1 is SGHTA and CDR2 is FQGNSA. The junction had 4 bases not matched to a gene; V was cut back by 6 bases and J by 4 bases. The CDR3 here is CASSRQGPDTQYF. CDR3 nucleotide sequence: TGTGCCAGCAGTCGACAGGGCCCAGATACGCAGTATTTT.

In its sample, this clonotype was seen many times. The rearrangement links TRBV4-3 to TRBJ2-5; TRBD2 agrees at 10 bases. The CDR3 consists of 16 residues. V dropped 1 base and J dropped 5; count of bases not matched to a gene: 7. In germline, CDR1 is LGHNA, CDR2 YSLEER. In nucleotides, the CDR3 is TGCGCCAGCAGCCAAGGGTCTAGCGGGAGTTTGGAGACCCAGTACTTC. Translation: CASSQGSSGSLETQYF.

The V and J genes are TRBV24-1 and TRBJ1-5; D uncertain. V lost 11 bases to trimming and J lost 4 bases, with 20 bases between them. CDR1 is KGHDR and CDR2 is SFDVKD in the germline V gene. This CDR3 region has 15 residues. This CDR3 reads CASSPGLGRNQPQHF. The CDR3 bases are TGTGCCAGCAGCCCGGGCCTCGGGAGGAATCAGCCCCAGCATTTT.